This T cell receptor beta chain was documented in a study of cytomegalovirus exposure and HLA in healthy donors (dated 2017 in TCRdb). Broadly, across the study: An earlier analysis of approximately 550 of the donors reported roughly 270 Gb of sequence data and some 120 million unique TCR beta sequences from about 179 million T cells. Roughly 320 gigabases of sequencing data and 75 million to 85 million unique TCR sequences made up an early release that covered several hundred HLA-typed donors. The genetic ancestry cluster associated with self-reported Caucasian donors included roughly four fifths of the approximately 410 genotyped donors. The study aimed to test whether cataloging public T cell receptors could reveal signatures of past pathogen exposure. The study profiled the T cell repertoires of hundreds of subjects by immunosequencing and related them to cytomegalovirus serostatus. Besides the first cohort of about 730 subjects, a separate validation cohort made up of over 100 different subjects was used. To predict cytomegalovirus infection status, the study brought together high-throughput TCR immunosequencing, statistical association of individual TCRs with disease status, and machine learning. To study patterns of TCR occurrence, a later analysis re-analyzed previously published TCR beta repertoires from around 670 donors and added high-resolution HLA genotyping. In the later analysis, no new phenotypic data were used to find candidate immune exposures; instead, reliance was placed on TCR beta sequences and their occurrence across donors. An earlier analysis of 587 of the donors applied high-throughput TCR beta sequencing to assess whether each TCR beta V gene segment acted as functional or pseudogenic. Alongside the repertoire data, information on donor age, sex, ethnicity and CMV serostatus was compiled. Genome-wide SNP genotypes for about 60% of the roughly 700 donors were used in a later genetic analysis, which treated that subset as a discovery cohort. All discovery cohort repertoires had been generated using a single sequencing platform. HLA typing included class I and class II loci at four-digit resolution. The number of donors typed differed by locus, with 629-630 for A, B, C, DRB1 and DQB1, over 500 for DQA1, under 610 for DPA1, and over 400 for DPB1. Because of strong linkage in the cohort, 5 or 6 DR-DQ haplotypes were treated as single units for association and clustering. Among around 400 genotyped donors of the cohort, an average of approximately 220,000 unique TCR beta nucleotide sequences was sequenced per donor, of which 15% to 20% were non-productive. Results the study describes overall, beyond this receptor: Across donors, most TCR sequences were observed very rarely, whereas some public TCRs were present in many individuals. Because some donors lacked HLA typing at each locus, the association tests relied only on the typed subset. Correlated functional status among segregating V segments might be attributable to linkage disequilibrium, but an unknown experimental factor could not be ruled out. Because counts were too low, around 17 rarely observed V segments, including chromosome 9 orphons, were left out of the earlier analysis of a few hundred of the donors. It was suggested by the authors that the approach could potentially be generalized to other disease states and immunological phenotypes. At a false discovery rate of 0.05, a later analysis linked approximately 18,000 TCR beta sequences to specific HLA alleles. Sequencing depth was assumed to be roughly uniform across donors in the presence/absence analyses, though that assumption may not hold. A cluster of highly shared sequence variants was judged likely to represent a technical artifact of the sequencing pipeline. A later genetic analysis reported fewer N-insertions in productive TCRs among donors in an Asian-associated ancestry cluster than the roughly 700-donor mean. Cytomegalovirus status was reported to be diagnosed by the classifier with high specificity and sensitivity in both the original and validation cohorts. This cohort had only TCR beta chains sequenced, and the lack of alpha or paired-chain data limited which features could be detected. Immune exposure information for the cohort was limited to CMV serostatus. A later analysis found that HLA-associated TCR beta chains were more clonally expanded and had lower generation probabilities than equally common non-associated chains. An association between a missense DCLRE1C variant and V-gene and J-gene trimming of TCR beta chains was found in a later genetic analysis and replicated in an independent cohort. Strong co-occurrence of HLA alleles, especially DR and DQ, made assigning TCR associations to individual alleles difficult. A further reported finding was that TCR beta sequences accurately predicted the HLA-A and HLA-B alleles for most subjects in the first cohort. In an earlier analysis of around 600 of the donors, most TCR beta V segments appeared in productive rearrangements about 90% or about 30% of the time, broadly matching IMGT annotations. In a later analysis, the rate of TCR association differed among HLA loci, with DRB1 alleles having the most associated TCRs and HLA-C alleles having the fewest. In a later analysis, several top co-occurrence clusters were reported to appear linked to parvovirus B19, influenza, CMV and Epstein-Barr virus. In vitro tests confirmed that three of the cytomegalovirus-associated TCR beta chains recognize cytomegalovirus antigens. According to a later analysis, most CMV-associated TCR beta chains appeared to be HLA-restricted, and the HLA associations seemed to be driven largely by CMV exposure. The study listed 150 to 200 TCR beta chains as associated with cytomegalovirus. Some IMGT-functional V segments, including TRBV6-2 and TRBV6-3, could not be told apart with the 87-base-pair reads, so those segments were excluded.

Libraries were prepared through the immunoSEQ multiplex PCR assay. For the multiplex PCR, a mixture combining 60 forward primers for TCR Vbeta segments and 13 reverse primers for TCR Jbeta segments was used. The CDR3 region of rearranged TCR beta genes was amplified from genomic DNA by a multiplex PCR assay. On the Illumina HiSeq System, the amplified TCR beta libraries were sequenced as 87-base-pair reads. In the paper's pipeline: A later analysis tallied 75 million to 95 million unique TCR beta chains across the 610 or so repertoires, and around 12 million of those chains were shared by two or more donors. Raw reads were error-corrected and collapsed into unique sequences by a nearest-neighbor algorithm in which closely related sequences were merged to remove PCR and sequencing errors. V, D and J gene segments were assigned by aligning CDR3 sequences to IMGT reference sequences. Each retained sequence needed at least a six-nucleotide match to both a V gene segment and a J gene segment. Rearrangements were classified as productive when the CDR3 lacked stop codons and remained in frame with V and J, and all other rearrangements were classified as non-productive. Following IMGT convention, CDR3 was defined as the stretch from the second conserved V-encoded cysteine up to the conserved J-encoded phenylalanine. The earlier analysis of 450 to 750 of the donors excluded any sequence lacking an unambiguous match to a single V gene segment. In an earlier analysis of some 590 of the donors, V segments were called functional above 56.7% productive rearrangements and were called segregating when the between-donor standard deviation exceeded 5%. A statistical classification framework was built to diagnose cytomegalovirus status from the catalog of TCR beta chain sequences. In a later analysis, V and J genes were assigned by comparing TCR nucleotide sequences against IMGT/GENE-DB human TR gene sequences. In a later analysis, CDR3 sequences and most-parsimonious VDJ recombination scenarios were assigned using the TCRdist pipeline. In a later analysis, each TCR beta chain was defined by its CDR3 amino acid sequence together with its V-gene family, and reads without a unique V-gene family were excluded. A later analysis removed 500 to 650 highly shared, low-generation-probability nucleotide sequences to deal with suspected cross-contamination and a sequencing artifact. In a later analysis, a clonal expansion index for each public chain was calculated from normalized within-repertoire ranks of inferred template counts. Generation probabilities in a later analysis came from a VDJ recombination model fitted to out-of-frame rearrangements, and those results were checked against IGoR. In a later analysis, hypergeometric tests were used to score TCR-TCR, TCR-HLA and TCR-CMV co-occurrence, with a repertoire-size bias correction applied to TCR pairs. In a later analysis, false discovery rates were estimated by permuting HLA or CMV assignments 20 times. In a later analysis, co-occurring TCRs were grouped with DBSCAN, and TCRdist sequence similarity was added when clustering was performed within HLA-allele-positive subsets. Co-occurrence clustering excluded repertoires with fewer than 30,000 or more than 120,000 public chains, plus five with anomalous nucleotide sharing. TCRdb took this table from immuneACCESS and kept in-frame rearrangements with V and J called. Such tables lack part of the clones; where checked against another copy, unresolved V genes explain under half of the gap, and the rest is unexplained. The V and J calls and clone size come from that table; D and trimming were worked out from the DNA. For this sample there are 120,000 or so clones; approximately 17% appear just once. Less than 3.5% of the sample lies in the top ten.

V is pruned by 1 base and J by 0 bases, leaving 9 bases of the junction without a gene match. From its cysteine to its phenylalanine, the CDR3 spans 17 amino acids. Only the CDR3 DNA is retained, 51 bases long and in frame from the first base. CDR1 LGHNA and CDR2 YNFKEQ are derived from the germline V gene. The cohort was made up of 650 to 700 healthy bone marrow donors. Cohort members were all nominally healthy when sampled, although unrecorded immune exposures were likely present. The donor was CMV seropositive and was included in the group of 250 to 300 seropositive cohort members. Every donor gave a peripheral blood sample, and the peripheral blood mononuclear cells from that sample were used for TCR beta sequencing. Genomic DNA was extracted from the blood cell samples with the Qiagen DNeasy Blood Extraction Kit. As regards this clone: The antigen this receptor binds is unknown. Base quality data are lacking; no much larger clone is found one base away.

The sequence links TRBV4-2 to TRBJ2-7, and TRBD2 aligns with 7 junction nucleotides. Sequencing was performed on PBMCs. The sequence derives from a female donor in good health and CMV-seropositive. The nucleotide sequence reads TGTGCCAGCAGCCAAGTCGTAAGGGGAGGGGTCTCCTACGAGCAGTACTTC. Its coded protein is CASSQVVRGGVSYEQYF.